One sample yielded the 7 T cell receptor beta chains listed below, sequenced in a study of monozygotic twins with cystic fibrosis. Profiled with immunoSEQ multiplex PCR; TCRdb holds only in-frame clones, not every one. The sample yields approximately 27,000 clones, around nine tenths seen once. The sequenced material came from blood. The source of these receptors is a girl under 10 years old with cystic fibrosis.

In DNA form, the CDR3 reads TGTGCCAGCGCCTTTGGTTATCGGCCCCCCGGTCAAGAGACCCAGTACTTC. It is translated as CASAFGYRPPGQETQYF. The chain has TRBV9 and TRBJ2-5; D is unclear. Germline-derived CDR1 and CDR2 are SGDLS and YYNGEE. V gave up 7 bases and J gave up 2 bases, with 24 bases separating them. This CDR3 has 17 residues. Combining the CDR3 with reference TRBV9 and TRBJ2-5 gives the whole variable domain DSGVTQTPKHLITATGQRVTLRCSPRSGDLSVYWYQQSLDQGLQFLIQYYNGEERAKGNILERFSAQQFPDLHSELNLSSLELGDSALYFCASAFGYRPPGQETQYFGPGTRLLVL.

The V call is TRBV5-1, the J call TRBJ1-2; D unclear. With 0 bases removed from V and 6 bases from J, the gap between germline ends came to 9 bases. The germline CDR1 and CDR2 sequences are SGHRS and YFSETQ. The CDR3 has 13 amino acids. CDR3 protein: CASSLGQVDGYTF. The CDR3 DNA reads TGCGCCAGCAGCTTGGGGCAGGTCGATGGCTACACCTTC. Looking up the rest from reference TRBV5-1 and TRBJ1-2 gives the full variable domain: KAGVTQTPRYLIKTRGQQVTLSCSPISGHRSVSWYQQTPGQGLQFLFEYFSETQRNKGNFPGRFSGRQFSNSRSEMNVSTLELGDSALYLCASSLGQVDGYTFGSGTRLTVV.

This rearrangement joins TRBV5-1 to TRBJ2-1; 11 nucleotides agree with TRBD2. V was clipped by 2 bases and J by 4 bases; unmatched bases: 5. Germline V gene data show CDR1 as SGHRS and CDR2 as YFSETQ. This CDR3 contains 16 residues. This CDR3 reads CASSFVLAGGYNEQFF. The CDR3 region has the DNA TGCGCCAGCAGCTTCGTTCTAGCGGGGGGTTACAATGAGCAGTTCTTC.

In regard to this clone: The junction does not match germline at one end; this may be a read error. CDR3: CASSETDEQYF. The CDR3 DNA reads as TGTGCCAGCAGTGAGACAGACGAACAGTACTTC. The gene calls are TRBV6-1 and TRBJ2-7; D may be TRBD1 (5 bases). CDR1 and CDR2 from the germline V gene are MNHNS and SASEGT. This CDR3 is built from 11 residues.

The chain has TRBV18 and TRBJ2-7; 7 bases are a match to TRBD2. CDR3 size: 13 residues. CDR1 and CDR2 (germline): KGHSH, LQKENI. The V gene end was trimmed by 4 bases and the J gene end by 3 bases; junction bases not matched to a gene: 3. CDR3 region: CASSLRDYYEQYF. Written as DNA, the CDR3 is TGTGCCAGCTCACTCCGGGACTACTACGAGCAGTACTTC.

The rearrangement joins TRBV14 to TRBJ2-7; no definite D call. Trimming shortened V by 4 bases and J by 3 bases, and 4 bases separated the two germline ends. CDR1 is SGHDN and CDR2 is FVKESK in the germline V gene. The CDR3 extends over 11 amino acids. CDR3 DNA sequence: TGTGCCAGCAGCCGACACTACGAGCAGTACTTC. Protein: CASSRHYEQYF.

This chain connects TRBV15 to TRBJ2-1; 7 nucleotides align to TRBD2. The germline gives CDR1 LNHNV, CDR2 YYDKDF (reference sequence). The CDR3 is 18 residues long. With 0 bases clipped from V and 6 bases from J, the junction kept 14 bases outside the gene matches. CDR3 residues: CATSRDWGTTKSTNEQFF. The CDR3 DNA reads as TGTGCCACCAGCAGAGATTGGGGGACTACCAAGTCTACCAATGAGCAGTTCTTC.